This TCR beta chain emerged from a study of tumor-infiltrating lymphocytes in primary liver carcinoma. Overall study context: The patients had histopathologically diagnosed primary liver carcinoma, and their disease was treated by surgical resection. These patients were men and women whose ages were 30 to 69 years. Study-level findings and limits: Tumor region pairs outstripped tumor-adjacent and tumor-blood pairs in overlap. Significantly larger top-250-clone fractions were found in tumors than in blood (p = 0.039).

For blood RNA, unsorted whole blood served as the source, and germline DNA was extracted too. Synthesis of TCR beta cDNA was carried out from 500 ng total RNA with a constant-region primer. What produced the TCR beta libraries was three nested multiplex PCR rounds using slightly modified ARM-PCR. One entry per CDR3 protein results from TCRdb running MiXCR on the multiplex PCR reads. The profile shows about 310,000 distinct CDR3 sequences, around three fifths of them singletons. On this clonotype itself: Its specificity is unknown. An end of the junction differs from the germline gene, which may be a read error.

The receptor was isolated from a woman younger than 45 with primary liver carcinoma and hepatitis B virus infection. What was sequenced was peripheral blood.

The CDR3 spells CVSSLVIGQSYERYF. The DNA of the CDR3 is TGTGTCAGCAGCTTAGTCATAGGGCAGTCCTACGAGCGGTACTTC. J is TRBJ2-7 and V is TRBV13; unclear D gene. CDR3 length: 15 residues. Germline lookup yields CDR1 PRHDT and CDR2 FYEKMQ (reference sequence).